This T cell receptor (beta chain) was captured in a study of cytomegalovirus exposure and HLA in healthy donors. The CDR3 extends over 16 amino acids. CDR1 is SGHDN, CDR2 FVKESK, per germline. Study-wide results and limits: Data from an earlier analysis indicated that most TCR beta V segments were productive either about 90% or about 30% of the time. In vitro assays verified that three CMV-associated chains recognized CMV antigens specifically. Analysis performed later found about 18,000 TCR beta sequences associated with HLA alleles at 0.05 false discovery rate. Analysis was performed later, and it showed HLA-associated TCR beta chains to be more clonally expanded than equally common others.

As to this clone: The target antigen is unknown.

PCR primers comprised 60 Vbeta and 13 Jbeta primers. Method: immunoSEQ multiplex PCR; TCRdb's copy keeps in-frame clones and lacks some. The table shows more than 150,000 clones, with approximately 83% occurring only once. Sequenced input: PBMCs. The chain combines TRBV14 with TRBJ2-5, with D perhaps matching TRBD1 (6 bases). TRBJ2-7 matches the DNA end more closely, so the J call is doubtful. The sequence was collected from a woman aged 18-29 years in good health and CMV-seronegative. The CDR3 DNA follows: TGTGCCAGCAGCCAAGCTGGGGGCAAGGATTCCTACGAGCAGTACTTC. Its translation is CASSQAGGKDSYEQYF.